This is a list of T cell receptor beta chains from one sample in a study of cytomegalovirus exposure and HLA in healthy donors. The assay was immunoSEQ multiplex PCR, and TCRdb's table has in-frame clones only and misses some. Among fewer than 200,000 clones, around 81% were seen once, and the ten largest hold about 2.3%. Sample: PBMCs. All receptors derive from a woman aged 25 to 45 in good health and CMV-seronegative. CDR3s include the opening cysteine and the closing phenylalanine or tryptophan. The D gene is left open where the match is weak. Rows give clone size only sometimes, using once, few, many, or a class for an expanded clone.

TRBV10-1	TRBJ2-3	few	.	TGCGCCAGCACCGGGATCTTGGGAAATACGCAGTATTTT	CASTGILGNTQYF
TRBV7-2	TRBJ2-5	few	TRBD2	TGTGCCAGCAGCTTAGGAGGGAGGGCCACGGAGACCCAGTACTTC	CASSLGGRATETQYF
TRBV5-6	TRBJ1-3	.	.	TGTGCCAGCGGAACCAGAGGTTCTGGAAACACCATATATTTT	CASGTRGSGNTIYF
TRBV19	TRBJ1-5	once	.	TGTGCCAGTAGTTGGTCCCTACAGGGAACTCGGCGCAATCAGCCCCAGCATTTT	CASSWSLQGTRRNQPQHF
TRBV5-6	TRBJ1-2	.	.	TGTGCCAGCAGCCATCCGGTGCGGGGCGGGGGCTACACCTTC	CASSHPVRGGGYTF
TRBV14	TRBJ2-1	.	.	TGTGCCAGCAGCCAGCGGTCGGGCCGGGACTCGATCTACAATGAGCAGTTCTTC	CASSQRSGRDSIYNEQFF
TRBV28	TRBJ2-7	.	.	TGTGCCAGCAGTTTATTGCAGGCGTTCTCCTACGAGCAGTACTTC	CASSLLQAFSYEQYF
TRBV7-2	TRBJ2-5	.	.	TGTGCCAGCAGCCCACCACGGGAGACCCAGTACTTC	CASSPPRETQYF
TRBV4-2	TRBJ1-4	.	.	TGTGCCAGCAGCCAAACTACGAACAGGGTTGGTGAAAAACTGTTTTTT	CASSQTTNRVGEKLFF
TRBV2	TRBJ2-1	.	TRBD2	TGTGCCGGACACTCGGGACTAGCATTCGGTGAGCAGTTCTTC	CAGHSGLAFGEQFF
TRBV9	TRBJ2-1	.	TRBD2	TGTGCCAGCAGTTACTCACGGGGGGGGGTCTACAATGAGCAGTTCTTC	CASSYSRGGVYNEQFF
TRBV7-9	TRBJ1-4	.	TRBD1	TGTGCCAGCAGCTCCGGTAGTACAGGGGCGGAAAAACTGTTTTTT	CASSSGSTGAEKLFF
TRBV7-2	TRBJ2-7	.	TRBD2	TGTGCCAGCAGCTTTATAGCGGGAGGGCCCCGGTACGAGCAGTACTTC	CASSFIAGGPRYEQYF
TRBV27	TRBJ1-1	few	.	TGTGCCAGCAGTTTGCGAGAGAACACTGAAGCTTTCTTT	CASSLRENTEAFF
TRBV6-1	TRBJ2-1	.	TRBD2	TGTGCCAGCAGTGATTTCCTCGCGGGAGTAGGAAATGAGCAGTTCTTC	CASSDFLAGVGNEQFF